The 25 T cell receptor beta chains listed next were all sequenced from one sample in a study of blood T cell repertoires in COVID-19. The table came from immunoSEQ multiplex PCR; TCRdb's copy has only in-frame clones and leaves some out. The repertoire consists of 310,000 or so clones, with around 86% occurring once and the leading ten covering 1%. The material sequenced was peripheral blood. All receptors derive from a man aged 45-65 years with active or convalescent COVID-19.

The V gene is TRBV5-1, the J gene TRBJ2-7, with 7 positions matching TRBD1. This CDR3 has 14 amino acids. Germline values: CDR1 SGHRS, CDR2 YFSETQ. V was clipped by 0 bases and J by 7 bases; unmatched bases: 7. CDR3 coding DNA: TGCGCCAGCAGCTTGGAGAACAGGGGTGGAGAGCAGTACTTC. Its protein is CASSLENRGGEQYF.

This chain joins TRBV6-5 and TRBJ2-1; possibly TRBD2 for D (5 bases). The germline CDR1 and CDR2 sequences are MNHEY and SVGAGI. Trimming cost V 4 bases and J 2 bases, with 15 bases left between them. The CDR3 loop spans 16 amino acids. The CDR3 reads CASSSSLLEAYNEQFF. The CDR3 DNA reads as TGTGCCAGCAGTTCTAGCCTCCTGGAGGCCTACAATGAGCAGTTCTTC.

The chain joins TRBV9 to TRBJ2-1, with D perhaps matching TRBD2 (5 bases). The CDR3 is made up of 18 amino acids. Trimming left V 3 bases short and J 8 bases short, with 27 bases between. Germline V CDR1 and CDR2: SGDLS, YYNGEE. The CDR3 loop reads CASSAQLTIGEKGDEQFF. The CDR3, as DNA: TGTGCCAGCAGCGCCCAGCTAACTATCGGGGAGAAAGGAGATGAGCAGTTCTTC.

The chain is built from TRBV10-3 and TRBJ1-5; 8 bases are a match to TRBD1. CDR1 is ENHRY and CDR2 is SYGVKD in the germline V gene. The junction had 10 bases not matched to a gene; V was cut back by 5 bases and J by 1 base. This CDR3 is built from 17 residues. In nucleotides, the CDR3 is TGTGCCATCAGTCCCGGACAGGGTGGGCACAGCAATCAGCCCCAGCATTTT. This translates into CAISPGQGGHSNQPQHF.

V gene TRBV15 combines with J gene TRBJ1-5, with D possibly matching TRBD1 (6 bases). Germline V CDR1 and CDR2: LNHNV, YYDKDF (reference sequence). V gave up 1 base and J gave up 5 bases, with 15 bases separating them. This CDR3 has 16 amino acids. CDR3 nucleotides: TGTGCCACCAGCAGAGGATCGGGACAAGGGCATCAGCCCCAGCATTTT. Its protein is CATSRGSGQGHQPQHF.

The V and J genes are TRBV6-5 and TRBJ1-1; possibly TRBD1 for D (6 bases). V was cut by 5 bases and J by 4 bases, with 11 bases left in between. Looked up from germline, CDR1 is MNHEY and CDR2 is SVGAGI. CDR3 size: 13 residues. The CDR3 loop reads CASSTNRATEAFF. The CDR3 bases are TGTGCCAGCAGTACGAACAGGGCCACTGAAGCTTTCTTT.

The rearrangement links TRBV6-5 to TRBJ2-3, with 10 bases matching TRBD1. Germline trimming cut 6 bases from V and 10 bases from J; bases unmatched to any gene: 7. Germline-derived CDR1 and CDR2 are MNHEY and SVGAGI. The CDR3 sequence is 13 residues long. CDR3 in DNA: TGTGCCAGCAGCGACCGGACAGGGGGTGCGCAGTATTTT. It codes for CASSDRTGGAQYF.

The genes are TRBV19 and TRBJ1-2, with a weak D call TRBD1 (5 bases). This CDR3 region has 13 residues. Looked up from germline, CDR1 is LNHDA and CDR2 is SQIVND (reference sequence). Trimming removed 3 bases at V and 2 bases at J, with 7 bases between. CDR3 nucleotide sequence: TGTGCCAGTAGTATTTCAGGGAACTATGGCTACACCTTC. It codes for CASSISGNYGYTF.

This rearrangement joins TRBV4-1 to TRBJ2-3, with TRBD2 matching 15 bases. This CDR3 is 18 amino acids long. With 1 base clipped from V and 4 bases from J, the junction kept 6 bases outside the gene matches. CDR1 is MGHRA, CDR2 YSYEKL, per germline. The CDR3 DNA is TGCGCCAGCAGCCAAGGGGGACTAGCGGGAGGTCTCGCAGATACGCAGTATTTT. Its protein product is CASSQGGLAGGLADTQYF.

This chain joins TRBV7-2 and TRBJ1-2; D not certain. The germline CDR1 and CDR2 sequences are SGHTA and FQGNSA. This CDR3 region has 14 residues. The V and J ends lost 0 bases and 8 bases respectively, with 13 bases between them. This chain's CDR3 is CASSLAVESVGYTF. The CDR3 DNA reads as TGTGCCAGCAGCTTAGCGGTGGAGTCGGTGGGCTACACCTTC.

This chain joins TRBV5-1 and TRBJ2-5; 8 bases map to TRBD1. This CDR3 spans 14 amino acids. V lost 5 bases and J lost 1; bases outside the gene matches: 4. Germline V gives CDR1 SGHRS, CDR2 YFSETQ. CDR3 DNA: TGCGCCAGCAGACCCGGGACAGGCCAAGAGACCCAGTACTTC. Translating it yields CASRPGTGQETQYF.

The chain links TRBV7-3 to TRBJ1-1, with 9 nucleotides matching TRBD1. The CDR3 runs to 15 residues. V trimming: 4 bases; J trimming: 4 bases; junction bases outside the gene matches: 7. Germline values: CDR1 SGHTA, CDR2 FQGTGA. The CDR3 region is CASSSTGGWGTEAFF. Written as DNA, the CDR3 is TGTGCCAGCAGCTCGACAGGGGGTTGGGGCACTGAAGCTTTCTTT.

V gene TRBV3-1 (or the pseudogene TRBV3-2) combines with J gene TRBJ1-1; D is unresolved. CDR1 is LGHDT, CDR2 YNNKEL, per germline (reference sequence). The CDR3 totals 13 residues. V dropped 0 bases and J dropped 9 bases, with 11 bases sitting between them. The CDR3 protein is CASSQEAGRKAFF. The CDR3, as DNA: TGTGCCAGCAGCCAAGAGGCAGGTCGAAAAGCTTTCTTT.

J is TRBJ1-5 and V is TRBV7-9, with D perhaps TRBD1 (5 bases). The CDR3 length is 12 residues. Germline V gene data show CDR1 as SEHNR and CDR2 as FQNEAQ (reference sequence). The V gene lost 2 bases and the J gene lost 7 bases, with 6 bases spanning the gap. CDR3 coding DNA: TGTGCCAGCAGCTTACCAGGGCAGCCCCAGCATTTT. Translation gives CASSLPGQPQHF.

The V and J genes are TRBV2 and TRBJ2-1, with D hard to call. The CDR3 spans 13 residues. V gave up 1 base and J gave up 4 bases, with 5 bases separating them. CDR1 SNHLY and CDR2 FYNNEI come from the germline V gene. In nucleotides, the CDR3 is TGTGCCAGCAGTGAAGGTCCGTACAATGAGCAGTTCTTC. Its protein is CASSEGPYNEQFF.

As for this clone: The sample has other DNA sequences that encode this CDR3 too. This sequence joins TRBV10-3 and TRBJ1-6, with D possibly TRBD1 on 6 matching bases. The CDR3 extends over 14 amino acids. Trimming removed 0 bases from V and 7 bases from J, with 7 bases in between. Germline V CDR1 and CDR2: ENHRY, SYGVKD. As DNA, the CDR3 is TGTGCCATCAGTGAGTCCAGGGGCAATTCACCCCTCCACTTT. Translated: CAISESRGNSPLHF.

CDR3 DNA: TGTGCCATCAGTGCTACTAGCGGCGCCTACAATGAGCAGTTCTTC. Translated, it gives CAISATSGAYNEQFF. The V call is TRBV10-3, the J call TRBJ2-1; 8 bases line up with TRBD2. V gave up 4 bases and J gave up 2 bases; unmatched junction bases: 4. CDR1 and CDR2 (germline): ENHRY, SYGVKD. This CDR3 comprises 15 residues.

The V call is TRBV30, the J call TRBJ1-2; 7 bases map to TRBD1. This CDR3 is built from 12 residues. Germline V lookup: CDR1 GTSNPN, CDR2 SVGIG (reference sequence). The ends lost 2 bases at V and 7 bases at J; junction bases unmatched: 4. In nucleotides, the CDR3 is TGTGCCTGGAGTATAGACAGGGTTGGCTACACCTTC. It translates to CAWSIDRVGYTF. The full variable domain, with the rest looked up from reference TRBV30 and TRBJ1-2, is SQTIHQWPATLVQPVGSPLSLECTVEGTSNPNLYWYRQAAGRGLQLLFYSVGIGQISSEVPQNLSASRPQDRQFILSSKKLLLSDSGFYLCAWSIDRVGYTFGSGTRLTVV.

The CDR3 nucleotides are TGCGCCAGCAGCTTGGGGGGCACGCTTGGTTCTGGGGCCAACGTCCTGACTTTC. It is translated as CASSLGGTLGSGANVLTF. This rearrangement joins TRBV5-1 to TRBJ2-6; weak D call: TRBD1 (5 bases). The V end lost 0 bases, the J end lost 1 base, and 14 bases lay between the germline ends. CDR1 is SGHRS, CDR2 YFSETQ, per germline. CDR3 length equals 18 residues.

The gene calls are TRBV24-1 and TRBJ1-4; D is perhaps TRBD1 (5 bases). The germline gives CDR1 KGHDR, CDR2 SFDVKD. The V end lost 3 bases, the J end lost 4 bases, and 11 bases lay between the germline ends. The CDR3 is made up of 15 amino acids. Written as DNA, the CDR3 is TGTGCCACCAGTGATGGGACTGCTGGTAATGAAAAACTGTTTTTT. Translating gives CATSDGTAGNEKLFF.

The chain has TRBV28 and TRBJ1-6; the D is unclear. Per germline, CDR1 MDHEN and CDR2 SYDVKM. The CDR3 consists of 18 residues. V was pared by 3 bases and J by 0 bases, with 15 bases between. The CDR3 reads CASSFGWPRSSYNSPLHF. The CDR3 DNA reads TGTGCCAGCAGTTTCGGTTGGCCAAGGAGCTCCTATAATTCACCCCTCCACTTT.

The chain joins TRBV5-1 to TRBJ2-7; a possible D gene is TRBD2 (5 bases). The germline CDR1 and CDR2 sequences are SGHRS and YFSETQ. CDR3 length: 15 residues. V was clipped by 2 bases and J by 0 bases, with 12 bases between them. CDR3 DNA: TGCGCCAGCAGCTTACGGGGAGTCAGCTCCTACGAGCAGTACTTC. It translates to CASSLRGVSSYEQYF.

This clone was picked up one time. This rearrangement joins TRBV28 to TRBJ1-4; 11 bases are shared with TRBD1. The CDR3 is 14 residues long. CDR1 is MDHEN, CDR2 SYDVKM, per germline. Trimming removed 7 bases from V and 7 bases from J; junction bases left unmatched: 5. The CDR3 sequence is CASTRTGGVEKLFF. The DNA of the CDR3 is TGTGCCAGCACCCGGACAGGGGGCGTTGAAAAACTGTTTTTT.

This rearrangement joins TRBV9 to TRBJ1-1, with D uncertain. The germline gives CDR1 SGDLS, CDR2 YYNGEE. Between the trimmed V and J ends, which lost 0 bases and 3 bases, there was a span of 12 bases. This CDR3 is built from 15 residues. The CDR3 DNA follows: TGTGCCAGCAGCGTAGGCGGGGTCGGGGACACTGAAGCTTTCTTT. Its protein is CASSVGGVGDTEAFF.

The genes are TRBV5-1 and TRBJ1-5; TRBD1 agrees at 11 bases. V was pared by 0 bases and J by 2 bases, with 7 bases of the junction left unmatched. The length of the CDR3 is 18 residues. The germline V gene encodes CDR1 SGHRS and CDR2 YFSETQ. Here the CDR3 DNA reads TGCGCCAGCAGCTTGGGGACAGGGGGCGTCGGGGGCAATCAGCCCCAGCATTTT. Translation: CASSLGTGGVGGNQPQHF.